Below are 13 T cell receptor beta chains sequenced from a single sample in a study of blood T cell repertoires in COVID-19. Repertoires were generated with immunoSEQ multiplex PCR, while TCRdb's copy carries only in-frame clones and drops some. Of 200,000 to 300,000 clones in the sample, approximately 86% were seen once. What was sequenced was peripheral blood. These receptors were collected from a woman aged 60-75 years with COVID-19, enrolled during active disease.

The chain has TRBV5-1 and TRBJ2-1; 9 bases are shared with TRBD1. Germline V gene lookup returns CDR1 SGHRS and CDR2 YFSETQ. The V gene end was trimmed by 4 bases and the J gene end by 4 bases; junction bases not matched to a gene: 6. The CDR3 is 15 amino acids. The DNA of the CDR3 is TGCGCCAGCAGCCCGGGGACAGGGAGATACAATGAGCAGTTCTTC. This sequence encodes CASSPGTGRYNEQFF.

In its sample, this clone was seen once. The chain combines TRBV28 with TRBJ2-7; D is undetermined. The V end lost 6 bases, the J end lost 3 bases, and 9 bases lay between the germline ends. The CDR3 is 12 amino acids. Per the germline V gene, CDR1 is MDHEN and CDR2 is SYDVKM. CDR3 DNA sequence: TGTGCCAGCAGCCACAACCTCTACGAGCAGTACTTC. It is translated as CASSHNLYEQYF.

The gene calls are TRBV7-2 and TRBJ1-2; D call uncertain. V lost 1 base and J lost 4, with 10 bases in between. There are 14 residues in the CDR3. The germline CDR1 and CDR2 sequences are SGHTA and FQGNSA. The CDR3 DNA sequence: TGTGCCAGCAGCTTAGGGCTCACCCGCTATGGCTACACCTTC. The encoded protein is CASSLGLTRYGYTF.

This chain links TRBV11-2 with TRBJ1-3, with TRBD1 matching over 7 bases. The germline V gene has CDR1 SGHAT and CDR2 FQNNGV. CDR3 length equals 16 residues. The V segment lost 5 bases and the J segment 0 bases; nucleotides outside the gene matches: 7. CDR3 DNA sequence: TGTGCCAGCAGCCTAGGACAGGCCCCCTCTGGAAACACCATATATTTT. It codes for CASSLGQAPSGNTIYF.

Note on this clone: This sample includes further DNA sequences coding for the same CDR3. Here the CDR3 reads CASSEIAGGADTQYF. CDR3 in DNA: TGTGCCAGCAGTGAAATAGCGGGAGGAGCAGATACGCAGTATTTT. The chain combines TRBV6-1 with TRBJ2-3, with 10 bases fitting TRBD2. The V segment lost 2 bases and the J segment 4 bases; nucleotides outside the gene matches: 3. CDR3 size: 15 residues. Germline V lookup: CDR1 MNHNS, CDR2 SASEGT.

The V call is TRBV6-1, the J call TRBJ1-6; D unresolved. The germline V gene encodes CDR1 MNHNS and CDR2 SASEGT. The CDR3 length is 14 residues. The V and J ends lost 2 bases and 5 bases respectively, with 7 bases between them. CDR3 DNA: TGTGCCAGCAGTGAAAGGCGGAATAATTCACCCCTCCACTTT. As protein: CASSERRNNSPLHF.

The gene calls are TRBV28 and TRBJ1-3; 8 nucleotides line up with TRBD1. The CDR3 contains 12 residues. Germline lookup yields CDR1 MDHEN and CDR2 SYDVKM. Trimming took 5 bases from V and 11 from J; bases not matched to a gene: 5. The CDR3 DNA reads TGTGCCAGCAGTCTACTACAGGGGGCCATATATTTT. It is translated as CASSLLQGAIYF.

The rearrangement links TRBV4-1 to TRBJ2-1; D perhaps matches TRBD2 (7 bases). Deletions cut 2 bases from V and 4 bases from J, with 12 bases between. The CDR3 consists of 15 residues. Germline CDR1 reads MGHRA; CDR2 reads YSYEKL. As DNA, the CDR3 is TGCGCCAGCAGCCAACCAAGGGGGGGTTACAATGAGCAGTTCTTC. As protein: CASSQPRGGYNEQFF.

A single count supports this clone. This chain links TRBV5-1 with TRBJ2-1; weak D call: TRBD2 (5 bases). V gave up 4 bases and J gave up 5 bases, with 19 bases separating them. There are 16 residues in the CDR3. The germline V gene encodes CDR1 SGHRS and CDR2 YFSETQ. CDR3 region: CASSGDYARNHNEQFF. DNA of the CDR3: TGCGCCAGCAGCGGTGACTACGCCCGAAATCACAATGAGCAGTTCTTC. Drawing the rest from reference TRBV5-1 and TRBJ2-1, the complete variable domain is KAGVTQTPRYLIKTRGQQVTLSCSPISGHRSVSWYQQTPGQGLQFLFEYFSETQRNKGNFPGRFSGRQFSNSRSEMNVSTLELGDSALYLCASSGDYARNHNEQFFGPGTRLTVL.

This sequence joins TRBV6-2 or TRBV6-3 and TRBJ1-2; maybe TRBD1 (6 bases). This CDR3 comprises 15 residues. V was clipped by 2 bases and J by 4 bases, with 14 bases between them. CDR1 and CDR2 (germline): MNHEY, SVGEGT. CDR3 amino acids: CASSYNIGGGYGYTF. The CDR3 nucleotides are TGTGCCAGCAGTTACAATATTGGGGGCGGCTATGGCTACACCTTC.

CDR3 protein: CASTPGQGRINYEQYF. Here the CDR3 DNA reads TGTGCCAGTACCCCGGGACAGGGGAGGATCAACTACGAGCAGTACTTC. V gene TRBV19 combines with J gene TRBJ2-7; 10 positions agree with TRBD1. Germline CDR1 LNHDA, CDR2 SQIVND (reference sequence). V trimming: 7 bases; J trimming: 3 bases; junction bases outside the gene matches: 12. This CDR3 has 16 residues.

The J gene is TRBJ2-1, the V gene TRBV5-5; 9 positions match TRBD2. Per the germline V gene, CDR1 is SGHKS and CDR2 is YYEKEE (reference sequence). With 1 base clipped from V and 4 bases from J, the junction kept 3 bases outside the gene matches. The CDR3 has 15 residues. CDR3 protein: CASSLRLAAYNEQFF. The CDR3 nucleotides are TGTGCCAGCAGCTTGCGACTAGCGGCGTACAATGAGCAGTTCTTC.

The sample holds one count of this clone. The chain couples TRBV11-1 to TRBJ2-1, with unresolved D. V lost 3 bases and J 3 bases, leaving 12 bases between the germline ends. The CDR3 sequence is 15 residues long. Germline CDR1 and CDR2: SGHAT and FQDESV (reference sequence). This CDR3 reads CASSLSGSRYNEQFF. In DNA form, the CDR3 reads TGTGCCAGCAGCTTGAGTGGTAGTCGCTACAATGAGCAGTTCTTC.